The following is a T cell receptor (beta chain) sequence with its context. The V gene lost 5 bases and the J gene lost 7 bases, with 12 bases spanning the gap. In germline, CDR1 is MNHEY, CDR2 SVGAGI. This CDR3 region has 13 residues. Using a J-beta primer mix together with a sample-barcoded 5' primer, a second PCR was run for about 6 to 11 cycles. TCRdb used MiXCR to reprocess the 5' RACE reads, holding one entry per CDR3 protein. Of roughly 1,300,000 distinct CDR3 sequences listed, almost 60% are singletons. The data are from a study of blood T cells in healthy people across ages. The sequence derives from a man younger than 30 in good health. Sequenced sample: blood. The J gene is TRBJ1-5, the V gene TRBV6-5, with a weak D call TRBD1 (5 bases). CDR3 residues: CASSDGGGQPQHF. In DNA, the CDR3 is TGTGCCAGCAGTGACGGGGGTGGCCAGCCCCAGCATTTT.